One and the same sample provided the 28 T cell receptor beta chains below, sequenced in a study of T cells in women clearing cervical HPV infection. Clones were sequenced by immunoSEQ multiplex PCR, and TCRdb holds only the in-frame ones, with some missing. This sample contains roughly 14,000 clones. The specimen sequenced was blood buffy coat. Source of these receptors: a woman between 18 and 69 years old with a cervical HPV16 infection that either progressed to CIN3+ or cleared (not recorded which).

About this clone itself: The sequence runs out 3 residues before the end of the CDR3; the remainder is reconstructed from the germline J gene. V usage is TRBV10-3 and J usage is TRBJ2-7; D is undetermined. Trimming left V 0 bases short and J 4 bases short, with 7 bases between. Germline V lookup: CDR1 ENHRY, CDR2 SYGVKD. CDR3 size: 13 residues. This CDR3 is CAISESSLYEQYF. The part of the CDR3 DNA that was read is TGTGCCATCAGTGAGTCGTCGTTGTACGAG.

Comment on this clone: The CDR3 end is not reached by the read, which stops 3 residues before it; the germline J gene fills it in. The chain has TRBV13 and TRBJ1-5; D is possibly TRBD1 (6 bases). Trimming removed 2 bases from V and 5 bases from J, with 10 bases in between. This CDR3 is built from 14 residues. Germline loops: CDR1 PRHDT, CDR2 FYEKMQ (reference sequence). The chain's CDR3 is CASSLQGIDQPQHF. CDR3 DNA (partial): TGTGCCAGCAGCTTACAGGGGATAGATCAGCCC. Using reference TRBV13 and TRBJ1-5 for the parts outside the CDR3, the full variable domain is AAGVIQSPRHLIKEKRETATLKCYPIPRHDTVYWYQQGPGQDPQFLISFYEKMQSDKGSIPDRFSAQQFSDYHSELNMSSLELGDSALYFCASSLQGIDQPQHFGDGTRLSIL.

As regards this clone: The sequence runs out 3 residues before the end of the CDR3; the remainder is reconstructed from the germline J gene. The chain employs TRBV7-8 and TRBJ2-7; 8 bases fit TRBD2. Germline CDR1 and CDR2: SGHVS and FQNEAQ. Unmatched junction bases numbered 5, after V lost 1 base and J lost 3 bases. The CDR3 runs to 15 residues. The DNA read from the CDR3 is TGTGCCAGCAGCTTAGTTTCGACTAGCGTCTACGAG. It translates to CASSLVSTSVYE. The whole CDR3 protein reads CASSLVSTSVYEQYF.

For this clone: Read sequence stops 3 residues before the CDR3 end, and the germline J gene provides the missing end. This chain uses TRBV11-3 with TRBJ1-1; D uncertain. In germline, CDR1 is SGHNT, CDR2 YENEEA. This CDR3 spans 15 amino acids. V was pared by 2 bases and J by 1 base, with 11 bases between. The CDR3 here is CASSLISTGNTEAFF. CDR3 DNA, as far as it was read: TGTGCCAGCAGCTTAATCTCGACTGGGAACACTGAA.

On this clone: The read finishes 3 residues shy of the CDR3 end, and the germline J gene is used to complete it. This sequence joins TRBV20-1 and TRBJ2-1, with D unresolved. Germline loops: CDR1 DFQATT, CDR2 SNEGSKA (reference sequence). Trimming took 5 bases from V and 5 from J, leaving 16 bases between them. There are 14 residues in the CDR3. This CDR3 reads CSAPSGSRNNEQFF. The DNA read from the CDR3 is TGCAGTGCTCCATCCGGGTCGAGAAACAATGAG.

On this clone itself: Sequencing ends 3 residues short of the CDR3 end; the germline J gene provides the rest. The chain employs TRBV10-3 and TRBJ2-3; the D is unclear. Trimming took 0 bases from V and 4 from J, leaving 8 bases between them. The CDR3 contains 14 residues. Germline-derived CDR1 and CDR2 are ENHRY and SYGVKD. The covered CDR3 bases are TGTGCCATCAGTGAGTCGTTAGGGCCAGATACG. It translates to CAISESLGPDT. The CDR3, in full, reads CAISESLGPDTQYF.

In regard to this clone: The CDR3 is cut off 3 residues early in the read; its end comes from the germline J gene. This chain joins TRBV7-9 and TRBJ2-7; 8 bases agree with TRBD2. The CDR3 has 15 residues. Looked up from germline, CDR1 is SEHNR and CDR2 is FQNEAQ (reference sequence). J gave up 5 bases and V 4 bases, and 10 bases lay outside the gene matches. CDR3 protein: CASSSRAGAADEQYF. The covered CDR3 bases are TGTGCCAGCAGCTCCCGAGCGGGGGCAGCTGACGAG. The whole variable domain, filled in from reference TRBV7-9 and TRBJ2-7, reads DTGVSQNPRHKITKRGQNVTFRCDPISEHNRLYWYRQTLGQGPEFLTYFQNEAQLEKSRLLSDRFSAERPKGSFSTLEIQRTEQGDSAMYLCASSSRAGAADEQYFGPGTRLTVT.

Regarding this clone: The read gets to within 3 residues of the CDR3 end, and the germline J gene fills in the rest. The chain recombines TRBV20-1 with TRBJ2-7, with D possibly matching TRBD1 (6 bases). The CDR3 is made up of 14 amino acids. Trimming stripped 0 bases from V and 3 bases from J, with 12 bases between. Germline V gene data show CDR1 as DFQATT and CDR2 as SNEGSKA (reference sequence). The CDR3 loop reads CSARDWGPHYEQYF. CDR3 DNA, as far as it was read: TGCAGTGCTAGAGATTGGGGGCCTCACTACGAG.

For this clone: The read terminates 3 residues before the CDR3 end, so the remaining end is supplied by the germline J gene. The rearrangement joins TRBV6-2 or TRBV6-3 to TRBJ2-2; D is uncertain. The length of the CDR3 is 13 residues. Germline CDR1 MNHEY, CDR2 SVGEGT. Trimming cost V 6 bases and J 2 bases, with 7 bases left between them. The CDR3 loop reads CASRSHNTGELFF. The DNA read from the CDR3 is TGTGCCAGCAGGTCACATAACACCGGGGAG.

A note on this clone: The CDR3 end lies 3 residues beyond the end of the read and is filled in from the germline J gene. The chain is built from TRBV20-1 and TRBJ1-1; weak D call: TRBD1 (6 bases). CDR3 length equals 13 residues. Trimming pared 2 bases from V and 3 bases from J, leaving 10 bases between. Germline V gives CDR1 DFQATT, CDR2 SNEGSKA (reference sequence). The CDR3 here is CSARSAGDTEAFF. The part of the CDR3 DNA that was read is TGCAGTGCTAGATCAGCAGGGGACACTGAA.

With regard to this clone: Read coverage stops 3 residues before the CDR3 terminus; the germline J gene supplies the remainder. The chain employs TRBV5-1 and TRBJ1-1; D may be TRBD1 (6 bases). Between the trimmed V and J ends, which lost 4 bases and 4 bases, there was a span of 14 bases. There are 14 residues in the CDR3. In germline, CDR1 is SGHRS, CDR2 YFSETQ. CDR3 bases read: TGCGCCAGCAGCCTAATATTGGGGGCCACTGAA. It is translated as CASSLILGATE. The full CDR3 protein reads CASSLILGATEAFF.

Worth noting for this clone: The read ends 3 residues before the CDR3 terminus; that terminus is restored from the germline J gene. V and J are TRBV12-3 or TRBV12-4 and TRBJ2-1; the match to TRBD2 covers 11 bases. J was trimmed by 0 bases and V by 3 bases; bases with no gene match: 7. The CDR3 contains 18 residues. The CDR3 spells CASSLMGLADSSYNEQFF. CDR3 bases read: TGTGCCAGCAGTTTGATGGGACTAGCGGACAGCTCCTACAATGAG.

A note on this clone: The read terminates 3 residues before the CDR3 end, so the remaining end is supplied by the germline J gene. V usage is TRBV7-2 and J usage is TRBJ1-2; D is uncertain. Per germline, CDR1 SGHTA and CDR2 FQGNSA. Between the trimmed V and J ends, which lost 3 bases and 0 bases, there was a span of 8 bases. The CDR3 is 14 amino acids. The CDR3 DNA, read in part, is TGTGCCAGCAGCTTCGATAGAGCTAACTATGGC. This codes for CASSFDRANYG. The complete CDR3 reads CASSFDRANYGYTF.

Turning to this clone: The missing CDR3 end, 3 residues past where the read stops, is filled in from the germline J gene. The rearrangement joins TRBV14 to TRBJ1-1; perhaps TRBD1 as D (5 bases). The CDR3 runs to 14 residues. Trimming removed 1 base at V and 6 bases at J, with 12 bases between. Germline-derived CDR1 and CDR2 are SGHDN and FVKESK. Partial CDR3 DNA: TGTGCCAGCAGCCAAGCCGGGGGTTCCGCTGAA. Amino acid sequence: CASSQAGGSAE. The full CDR3 protein reads CASSQAGGSAEAFF.

Details on this clone: The CDR3 end lies 3 residues beyond the end of the read and is filled in from the germline J gene. This chain joins TRBV7-8 and TRBJ1-6; D is perhaps TRBD1 (5 bases). Trimming left V 1 base short and J 7 bases short, with 11 bases between. CDR3 length: 15 amino acids. Germline CDR1 is SGHVS and CDR2 is FQNEAQ. Here the CDR3 reads CASSLEIGVNSPLHF. Incomplete CDR3 DNA: TGTGCCAGCAGCTTAGAGATAGGGGTCAATTCACCC.

Comment on this clone: The read terminates 3 residues before the CDR3 end, so the remaining end is supplied by the germline J gene. The chain couples TRBV7-9 to TRBJ1-2, with D possibly being TRBD1 (5 bases). Germline values: CDR1 SEHNR, CDR2 FQNEAQ (reference sequence). The CDR3 extends over 12 amino acids. Partial CDR3 DNA: TGTGCCAGCAGCACGACAGAGCGCGGC. Translated: CASSTTERG. The full CDR3 protein is CASSTTERGYTF.

Concerning this clone: The CDR3 goes on 3 residues after the read ends, and that part is filled in from the germline J gene. The chain links TRBV20-1 to TRBJ2-1, with 9 bases lining up with TRBD2. From germline, CDR1 is DFQATT and CDR2 SNEGSKA (reference sequence). J was trimmed by 7 bases and V by 0 bases; bases with no gene match: 7. This CDR3 comprises 15 residues. CDR3 DNA, as far as it was read: TGCAGTGCTAGAGATCCGGGACTAGCAGGTAATGAG. Its protein product is CSARDPGLAGNE. The entire CDR3 sequence reads CSARDPGLAGNEQFF.

Details on this clone: The read comes to an end 3 residues before the CDR3 does, leaving the germline J gene to fill in the end. The gene calls are TRBV7-2 and TRBJ2-5; D may be TRBD1 (6 bases). The CDR3 consists of 15 residues. The V gene's germline CDR1 is SGHTA and CDR2 FQGNSA. Trimming took off 3 bases at V and 2 bases at J, with 13 bases between the two ends. The DNA read from the CDR3 is TGTGCCAGCAGCTTTGGCCGGGGACAACAAGAGACC. As protein: CASSFGRGQQET. In full, the CDR3 reads CASSFGRGQQETQYF.

As regards this clone: The read terminates 3 residues ahead of where the CDR3 ends, so the germline J gene completes it. V usage is TRBV28 and J usage is TRBJ2-1, with 10 positions matching TRBD2. CDR3 length: 14 residues. CDR1 MDHEN and CDR2 SYDVKM come from the germline V gene. V gave up 6 bases and J gave up 6 bases; unmatched junction bases: 5. CDR3 in amino acids: CASSKRGGVNEQFF. The CDR3 bases that were read are TGTGCCAGCAGCAAGCGGGGGGGGGTCAATGAG.

Remarks on this clone: The missing CDR3 end, 3 residues past where the read stops, is filled in from the germline J gene. The chain is built from TRBV15 and TRBJ2-3; either TRBD1 or TRBD2 may supply D (5 bases each). Germline V lookup: CDR1 LNHNV, CDR2 YYDKDF (reference sequence). This CDR3 region has 13 residues. CDR3 DNA (partial): TGTGCCACCAGCAGATCTAAAGGGGAGACG. Encoded protein: CATSRSKGET. Given in full, the CDR3 is CATSRSKGETQYF.

Of note for this clone: Read data end 3 residues before the CDR3 end; the end is taken from the germline J gene. This chain links TRBV6-1 with TRBJ1-2, with 7 nucleotides matching TRBD1. CDR3 length equals 12 residues. From germline, CDR1 is MNHNS and CDR2 SASEGT. The ends lost 4 bases at V and 6 bases at J; junction bases unmatched: 2. The sequenced CDR3 bases are TGTGCCAGCAGTGTACAGGGGAATGGC. It translates to CASSVQGNG. Given in full, the CDR3 is CASSVQGNGYTF.

The sequenced part of the CDR3 DNA is TGCGCCAGCAGTGATAAGCCTCAGCCC. It yields the protein CASSDKPQP. The CDR3 in full is CASSDKPQPQHF. The chain couples TRBV10-2 to TRBJ1-5, with D unresolved. The read is 3 residues too short to cover the CDR3 end, so that end is filled in from the germline J gene. The V gene's germline CDR1 is WSHSY and CDR2 SAAADI. The CDR3 consists of 12 residues. Trimming took 3 bases from V and 6 from J, leaving 6 bases between them.

In regard to this clone: The read ends 3 residues before the CDR3 terminus; that terminus is restored from the germline J gene. The chain combines TRBV12-3 or TRBV12-4 with TRBJ1-3; no definite D call. V lost 3 bases and J lost 0, with 9 bases in between. This CDR3 has 15 amino acids. The CDR3 loop is CASSLGDVSGNTIYF. The DNA read from the CDR3 is TGTGCCAGCAGTTTGGGCGACGTCTCTGGAAACACC.

A word on this clone: The read falls 3 residues short of the CDR3 end, and the missing part is taken from the germline J gene. The genes are TRBV24-1 and TRBJ2-5, with 9 bases lining up with TRBD2. This CDR3 has 16 residues. CDR1 is KGHDR and CDR2 is SFDVKD in the germline V gene. Losses at the gene ends were 4 bases for V and 4 bases for J; bases not matched to a gene: 9. CDR3 residues: CATSDPTSGGPETQYF. CDR3 DNA, as far as it was read: TGTGCCACCAGTGACCCGACAAGCGGGGGGCCAGAGACC.

The CDR3: CASGEIPDMLVDSTDTQYF. CDR3 DNA, as far as it was read: TGTGCTAGTGGTGAGATACCAGACATGCTCGTGGATAGCACAGATACG. The chain couples TRBV12-5 to TRBJ2-3; no firm D call. The observed sequence ends 3 residues before the CDR3 terminus, with the missing tail filled in from the germline J gene. Germline V lookup: CDR1 LGHNT, CDR2 FRNRAP. V lost 5 bases and J 0 bases, leaving 24 bases between the germline ends. The CDR3 is 19 amino acids.

About this clone: The read ends 3 residues before the CDR3 terminus; that terminus is restored from the germline J gene. The J gene is TRBJ1-4, the V gene TRBV5-1; 8 bases line up with TRBD1. This CDR3 region has 15 residues. Germline V gene data show CDR1 as SGHRS and CDR2 as YFSETQ. The trim removed 3 bases at V and 8 bases at J, leaving 9 bases unmatched. The CDR3: CASSSLQGVEEKLFF. Incomplete CDR3 DNA: TGCGCCAGCAGCTCCCTACAGGGGGTTGAGGAAAAA.

This clone counts as medium-sized (0.01 to 0.1%) by frequency. Sequencing ends 3 residues short of the CDR3 end; the germline J gene provides the rest. V is TRBV6-2 or TRBV6-3 and J is TRBJ1-1; D not resolved. Germline-derived CDR1 and CDR2 are MNHEY and SVGEGT. Trimming stripped 2 bases from V and 1 base from J, with 14 bases between. The CDR3 is 16 residues long. CDR3 bases read: TGTGCCAGCAGTTACCTTCTACGGGTCGGGAACACTGAA. Encoded protein: CASSYLLRVGNTE. The full CDR3 protein reads CASSYLLRVGNTEAFF.

On this clone: The CDR3 extends 3 residues past the end of the read, so its final part is completed from the germline J gene. The V call is TRBV7-2, the J call TRBJ2-7; TRBD1 might be the D (5 bases). The CDR3 spans 15 residues. Between the trimmed V and J ends, which lost 2 bases and 0 bases, there was a span of 11 bases. Germline lookup yields CDR1 SGHTA and CDR2 FQGNSA. Partial CDR3 DNA: TGTGCCAGCAGCTTATTTCAACAGGCCTCCTACGAG. Amino acids: CASSLFQQASYE. The full CDR3 protein is CASSLFQQASYEQYF.